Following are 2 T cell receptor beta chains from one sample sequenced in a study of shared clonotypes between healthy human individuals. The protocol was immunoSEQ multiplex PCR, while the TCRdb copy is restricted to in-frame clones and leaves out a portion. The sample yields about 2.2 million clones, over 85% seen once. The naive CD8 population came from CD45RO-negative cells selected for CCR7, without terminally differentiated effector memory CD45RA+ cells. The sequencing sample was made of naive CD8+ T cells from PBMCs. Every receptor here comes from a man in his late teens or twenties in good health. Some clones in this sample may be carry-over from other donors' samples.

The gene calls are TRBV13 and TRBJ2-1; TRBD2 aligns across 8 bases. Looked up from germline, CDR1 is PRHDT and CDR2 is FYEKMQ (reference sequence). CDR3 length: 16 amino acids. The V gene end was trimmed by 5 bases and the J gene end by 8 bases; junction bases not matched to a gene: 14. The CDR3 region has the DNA TGTGCCAGCAGCGACGGGGGTAGCGGGATTCGGTATGAGCAGTTCTTC. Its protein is CASSDGGSGIRYEQFF.

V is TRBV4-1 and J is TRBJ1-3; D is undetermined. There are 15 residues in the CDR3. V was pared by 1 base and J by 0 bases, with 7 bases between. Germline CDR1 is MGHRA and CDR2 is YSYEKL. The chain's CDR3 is CASSQGGLSGNTIYF. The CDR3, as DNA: TGCGCCAGCAGCCAAGGAGGCCTCTCTGGAAACACCATATATTTT.